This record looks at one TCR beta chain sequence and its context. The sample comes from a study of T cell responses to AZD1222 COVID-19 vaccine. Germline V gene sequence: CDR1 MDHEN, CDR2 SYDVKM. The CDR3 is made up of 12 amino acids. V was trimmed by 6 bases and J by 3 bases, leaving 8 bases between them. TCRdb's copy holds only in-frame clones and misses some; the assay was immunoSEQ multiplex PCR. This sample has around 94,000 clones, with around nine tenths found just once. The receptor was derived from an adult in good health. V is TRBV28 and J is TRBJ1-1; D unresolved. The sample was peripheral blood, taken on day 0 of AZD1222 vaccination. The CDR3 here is CASSDGHTEAFF. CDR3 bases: TGTGCCAGCAGCGACGGACACACTGAAGCTTTCTTT. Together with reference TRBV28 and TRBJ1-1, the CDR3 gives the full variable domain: DVKVTQSSRYLVKRTGEKVFLECVQDMDHENMFWYRQDPGLGLRLIYFSYDVKMKEKGDIPEGYSVSREKKERFSLILESASTNQTSMYLCASSDGHTEAFFGQGTRLTVV.